These 6 T cell receptor beta chains share one sample of origin, sequenced in a study of blood T cell repertoires in COVID-19. Some clones are missing from TCRdb's copy, which holds only in-frame ones; the method was immunoSEQ multiplex PCR. The table shows 210,000 or so clones, with 84% occurring only once. Sequencing input: peripheral blood. The receptors originated from a woman between 50 and 59 years old with active or convalescent COVID-19.

CDR3 in amino acids: CASGGRKETQYF. In DNA, the CDR3 is TGTGCCAGCGGGGGGAGAAAAGAGACCCAGTACTTC. This rearrangement joins TRBV6-5 to TRBJ2-5; possible D gene TRBD2, 6 bases. V was clipped by 8 bases and J by 3 bases, with 10 bases between them. CDR1 MNHEY and CDR2 SVGAGI come from the germline V gene. This CDR3 contains 12 residues.

This sequence joins TRBV6-1 and TRBJ2-7, with TRBD1 identical over 7 bases. This CDR3 contains 14 residues. Trimming removed 3 bases from V and 0 bases from J; junction bases left unmatched: 2. The V gene's germline CDR1 is MNHNS and CDR2 SASEGT. The CDR3: CASSEGDSSYEQYV. The CDR3 nucleotides are TGTGCCAGCAGTGAGGGGGACAGCTCCTACGAGCAGTACGTC.

In this sample, this clone turned up many times. V and J are TRBV5-8 and TRBJ1-5; TRBD1 agrees at 8 bases. The germline CDR1 and CDR2 sequences are SGHTS and YDEGEE. With 5 bases clipped from V and 2 bases from J, the junction kept 12 bases outside the gene matches. The CDR3 extends over 17 amino acids. The CDR3 nucleotides read TGTGCCAGCAGGGGGATGGACAGGGAAGCACGCAATCAGCCCCAGCATTTT. Translated: CASRGMDREARNQPQHF.

CDR3 amino acids: CASSQARASGGRRETQYF. The CDR3 nucleotides are TGTGCCAGCAGCCAAGCTCGGGCTAGCGGGGGTAGGCGAGAGACCCAGTACTTC. V usage is TRBV3-1 (or the pseudogene TRBV3-2) and J usage is TRBJ2-5; 10 bases agree with TRBD2. CDR1 and CDR2 (germline): LGHDT, YNNKEL (reference sequence). This CDR3 spans 18 amino acids. With 1 base clipped from V and 4 bases from J, the junction kept 12 bases outside the gene matches.

The chain links TRBV5-1 to TRBJ2-6; 11 positions agree with TRBD1. The germline CDR1 and CDR2 sequences are SGHRS and YFSETQ. V shed 0 bases and J 4 bases; nucleotides not matched to a gene: 12. The CDR3 runs 20 residues. This CDR3 is CASSLAATGTGGKGANVLTF. DNA of the CDR3: TGCGCCAGCAGCTTGGCGGCGACCGGGACAGGGGGGAAAGGGGCCAACGTCCTGACTTTC.

V usage is TRBV5-6 and J usage is TRBJ1-1; TRBD1 aligns across 8 bases. This CDR3 is built from 14 residues. Germline V CDR1 and CDR2: SGHDT, YYEEEE. J lost 6 bases, V lost 2 bases, and 6 bases had no gene match. In DNA, the CDR3 is TGTGCCAGCAGCTTAATAAGGACAGGGCCTGAAGCTTTCTTT. Amino acids: CASSLIRTGPEAFF.